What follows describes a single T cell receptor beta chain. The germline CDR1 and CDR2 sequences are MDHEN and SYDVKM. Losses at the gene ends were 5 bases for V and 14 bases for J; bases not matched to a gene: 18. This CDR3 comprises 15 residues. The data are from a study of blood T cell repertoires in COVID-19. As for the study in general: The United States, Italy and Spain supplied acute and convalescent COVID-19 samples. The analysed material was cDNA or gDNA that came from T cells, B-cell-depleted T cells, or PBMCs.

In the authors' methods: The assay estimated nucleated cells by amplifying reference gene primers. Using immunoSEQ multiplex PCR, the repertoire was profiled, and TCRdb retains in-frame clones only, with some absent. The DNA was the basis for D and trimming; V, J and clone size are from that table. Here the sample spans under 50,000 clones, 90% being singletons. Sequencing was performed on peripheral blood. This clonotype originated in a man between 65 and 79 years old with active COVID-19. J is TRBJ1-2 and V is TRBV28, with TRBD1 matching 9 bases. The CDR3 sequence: CASSPGGDRAGFGTF. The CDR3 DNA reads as TGTGCCAGCAGTCCGGGGGGGGACAGGGCAGGATTTGGGACCTTC.